The TCR beta chain described here comes from a study of siplizumab effects on memory and regulatory T cells. This clone came up once. Its target is unknown. This CDR3 contains 15 residues. Germline V gives CDR1 SGHNT, CDR2 YYREEE (reference sequence). V dropped 0 bases and J dropped 1 base, with 10 bases sitting between them. The assay was immunoSEQ multiplex PCR, and TCRdb's table has in-frame clones only and misses some. The sample shows about 110,000 clones, around nine tenths of them seen only once. Points from the study as a whole: Just a small share of alloreactive clones was traced back to unstimulated subsets.

The origin of this receptor is a human donor in good health. V gene TRBV5-4 combines with J gene TRBJ1-1, with D uncertain. Sequenced sample: CD4+ T cells sorted from blood. CDR3 amino acids: CASSLAPGENTEAFF. CDR3 coding DNA: TGTGCCAGCAGCTTGGCCCCCGGGGAGAACACTGAAGCTTTCTTT.